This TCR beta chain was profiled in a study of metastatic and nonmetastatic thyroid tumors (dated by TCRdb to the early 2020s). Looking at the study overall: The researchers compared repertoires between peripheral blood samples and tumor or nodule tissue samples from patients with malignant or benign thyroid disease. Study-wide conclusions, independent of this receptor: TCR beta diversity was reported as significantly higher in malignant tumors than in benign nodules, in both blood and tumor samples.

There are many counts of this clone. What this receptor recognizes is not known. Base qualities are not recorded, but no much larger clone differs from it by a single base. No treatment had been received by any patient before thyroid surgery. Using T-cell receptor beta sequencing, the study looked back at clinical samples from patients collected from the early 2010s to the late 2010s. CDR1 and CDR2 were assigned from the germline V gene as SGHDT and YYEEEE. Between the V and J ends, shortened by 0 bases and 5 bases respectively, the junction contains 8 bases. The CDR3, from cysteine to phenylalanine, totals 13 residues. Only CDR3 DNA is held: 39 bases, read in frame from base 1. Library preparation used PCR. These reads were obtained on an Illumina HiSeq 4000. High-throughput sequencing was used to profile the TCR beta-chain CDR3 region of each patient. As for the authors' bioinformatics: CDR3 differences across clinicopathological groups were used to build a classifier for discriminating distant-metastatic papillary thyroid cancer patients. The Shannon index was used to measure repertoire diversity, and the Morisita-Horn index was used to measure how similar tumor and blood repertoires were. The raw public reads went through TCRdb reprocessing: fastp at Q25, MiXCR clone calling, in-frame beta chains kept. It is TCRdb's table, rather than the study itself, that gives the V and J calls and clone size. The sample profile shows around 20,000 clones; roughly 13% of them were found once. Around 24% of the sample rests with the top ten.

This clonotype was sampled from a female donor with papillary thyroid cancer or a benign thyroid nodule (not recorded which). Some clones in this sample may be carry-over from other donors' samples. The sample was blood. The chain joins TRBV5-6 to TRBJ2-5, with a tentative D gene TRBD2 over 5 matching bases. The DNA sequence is TGTGCCAGCAGCTTGGTCGGGGTTGAGACCCAGTACTTC. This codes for CASSLVGVETQYF.